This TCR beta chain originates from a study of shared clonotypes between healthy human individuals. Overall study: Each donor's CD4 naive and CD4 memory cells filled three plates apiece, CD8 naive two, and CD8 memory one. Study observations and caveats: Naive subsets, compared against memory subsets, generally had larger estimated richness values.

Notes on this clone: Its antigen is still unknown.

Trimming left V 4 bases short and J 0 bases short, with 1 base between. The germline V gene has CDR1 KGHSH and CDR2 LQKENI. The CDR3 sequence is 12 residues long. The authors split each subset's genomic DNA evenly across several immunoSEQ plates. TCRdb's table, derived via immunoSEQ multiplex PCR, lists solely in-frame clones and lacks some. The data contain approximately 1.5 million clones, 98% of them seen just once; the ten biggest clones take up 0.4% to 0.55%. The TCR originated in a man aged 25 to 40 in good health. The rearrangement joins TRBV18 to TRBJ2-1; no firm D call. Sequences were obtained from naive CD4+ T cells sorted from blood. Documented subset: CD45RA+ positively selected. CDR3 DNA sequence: TGTGCCAGCTCACTCTCCTACAATGAGCAGTTCTTC. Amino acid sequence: CASSLSYNEQFF.